This T cell receptor beta chain was captured by sequencing in a study of cytomegalovirus exposure and HLA in healthy donors (dated by TCRdb to the late 2010s). With respect to the entire study: An earlier analysis of some 600 of the donors reported approximately 280 Gb of sequence data and around 100 million unique TCR beta sequences obtained from approximately 180 million T cells. Roughly 300 gigabases of sequencing data and approximately 85 million unique TCR sequences were included in an early release covering under 650 HLA-typed donors. Of the roughly 400 genotyped donors, less than 85% were placed in the genetic ancestry cluster associated with self-reported Caucasian donors. The study was designed to test whether signatures of past pathogen exposure could be identified by cataloging public T cell receptors. Using immunosequencing, the study profiled T cell repertoires from about 650 subjects and related those repertoires to cytomegalovirus serostatus. In addition to the first cohort of approximately 650 subjects, a separate validation cohort of about 120 different subjects was used. High-throughput TCR immunosequencing, statistical association of individual TCRs with disease status, and machine learning were combined to predict cytomegalovirus infection status. A later analysis re-examined previously published TCR beta repertoires from 500 to 700 donors and added high-resolution HLA genotyping to investigate patterns of TCR occurrence. Rather than drawing on any new phenotypic data, the later analysis identified candidate immune exposures from TCR beta sequences and the way those sequences occurred across donors. An earlier analysis of 587 of the donors used high-throughput TCR beta sequencing to judge whether each TCR beta V gene segment behaved as functional or pseudogenic. Alongside the repertoire data, information on donor age, sex, ethnicity and CMV serostatus was compiled. A later genetic analysis used genome-wide SNP genotypes for about 60% of the roughly 700 donors, treating that subset as a discovery cohort. All discovery cohort repertoires had been generated on a single sequencing platform. HLA typing covered class I and class II loci at four-digit resolution. Typing coverage differed by locus: A, B, C, DRB1 and DQB1 were typed in roughly 620-640 donors, DQA1 in 500 to 550, DPA1 in 600 to 610, and DPB1 in just under 480. A handful of DR-DQ haplotypes were handled as single units for association and clustering because linkage in the cohort was strong. Among roughly 400 genotyped donors of the cohort, an average of about 220,000 unique TCR beta nucleotide sequences was sequenced per donor, of which roughly 17% were non-productive.

The library was generated by the immunoSEQ multiplex PCR assay. For the multiplex PCR, a mixture combining 60 forward primers for TCR Vbeta segments and 13 reverse primers for TCR Jbeta segments was used. The CDR3 region of rearranged TCR beta genes was amplified from genomic DNA by a multiplex PCR assay. On the Illumina HiSeq System, the amplified TCR beta libraries were sequenced as 87-base-pair reads. Per the original workflow: Across the 670 or so repertoires, a later analysis counted some 80 million unique TCR beta chains, 9 million to 14 million of which were shared by at least two donors. A nearest-neighbor algorithm error-corrected the raw reads and collapsed the reads into unique sequences, merging closely related sequences to remove PCR and sequencing errors. Alignment of CDR3 sequences to IMGT reference sequences was used to assign V, D and J gene segments. For a sequence to be retained, at least a six-nucleotide match to both a V gene segment and a J gene segment was required. A rearrangement counted as productive if the CDR3 had no stop codons and remained in frame with V and J, and every other rearrangement counted as non-productive. Following IMGT convention, CDR3 was defined as the stretch from the second conserved V-encoded cysteine up to the conserved J-encoded phenylalanine. The earlier analysis of 450 to 750 of the donors excluded any sequence lacking an unambiguous match to a single V gene segment. An earlier analysis of a few hundred of the donors classified V segments as functional when productive rearrangements were above 56.7% and as segregating when the standard deviation between donors was above 5%. A statistical classification framework was built for diagnosing cytomegalovirus status from the catalog of TCR beta chain sequences. In a later analysis, V and J genes were assigned by comparing TCR nucleotide sequences against IMGT/GENE-DB human TR gene sequences. The TCRdist pipeline was used in a later analysis to assign CDR3 sequences and most-parsimonious VDJ recombination scenarios. In a later analysis, each TCR beta chain was defined by its CDR3 amino acid sequence together with its V-gene family, and reads lacking a unique V-gene family were excluded. A later analysis removed several hundred highly shared, low-generation-probability nucleotide sequences to deal with suspected cross-contamination and a sequencing artifact. A later analysis calculated a clonal expansion index for each public chain from normalized within-repertoire ranks of inferred template counts. In a later analysis, generation probabilities were computed with a VDJ recombination model fitted to out-of-frame rearrangements, and the resulting probabilities were checked against IGoR. In a later analysis, TCR-TCR, TCR-HLA and TCR-CMV co-occurrence was scored with hypergeometric tests, and a repertoire-size bias correction was applied to TCR pairs. A later analysis estimated false discovery rates by permuting HLA or CMV assignments 20 times. In a later analysis, co-occurring TCRs were grouped with DBSCAN, and TCRdist sequence similarity was added when clustering was performed within HLA-allele-positive subsets. Co-occurrence clustering excluded repertoires with fewer than 30,000 or more than 120,000 public chains, plus five with anomalous nucleotide sharing. In TCRdb, the immuneACCESS table is reduced to in-frame sequences with V and J assigned. These tables do not hold every clone; where another copy was compared, an unresolved V gene accounts for under half, and the others remain unexplained. V, J and clone size derive from that table, while D and trimming were established from the DNA sequence. The sample records around 110,000 clones, 65% to 80% of which are singletons. The ten largest clones add up to 2.5% to 3.5% of the sample.

Broader findings and caveats from the paper: Assigning TCR associations to individual alleles was difficult when HLA alleles, especially DR and DQ, strongly co-occurred. In an earlier analysis of roughly 560 of the donors, most TCR beta V segments were observed in productive rearrangements about 87% or about 30% of the time, broadly matching IMGT annotations. A further reported finding was that TCR beta sequences accurately predicted the HLA-A and HLA-B alleles for most subjects in the first cohort. A later analysis found that HLA-associated TCR beta chains were more clonally expanded and had lower generation probabilities than equally common non-associated chains. In a later analysis, several top co-occurrence clusters were reported to appear linked to parvovirus B19, influenza, CMV and Epstein-Barr virus. Correlated functional status among segregating V segments might reflect linkage disequilibrium, but an unknown experimental factor could not be ruled out. According to the authors, the approach could potentially be generalized to other disease states and immunological phenotypes. The sequencing pipeline was judged likely to have produced a cluster of highly shared sequence variants as a technical artifact. Because HLA typing was missing for some donors at each locus, association tests included only the typed subset. According to a later analysis, most CMV-associated TCR beta chains appeared to be HLA-restricted, and the HLA associations seemed to be driven largely by CMV exposure. Immune exposure information for the cohort was limited to CMV serostatus. A total of fewer than 200 TCR beta chains were listed by the study as associated with cytomegalovirus. About 17 rarely observed V segments, including chromosome 9 orphons, were excluded from the earlier analysis of 550 to 700 of the donors because counts were too low. While some public TCRs were present in many individuals, most TCR sequences turned up only very rarely across donors. V-gene and J-gene trimming of TCR beta chains was associated with a missense DCLRE1C variant in a later genetic analysis, and the association was replicated in an independent cohort. A few of the identified cytomegalovirus-associated TCR beta chains were confirmed in vitro to be specific for cytomegalovirus antigens. Compared with the approximately 700-donor mean, donors in an Asian-associated ancestry cluster had fewer N-insertions in productive TCRs, according to a later genetic analysis. In this cohort, only TCR beta chains were sequenced, and detectable features were limited by the absence of alpha or paired-chain data. Sequencing depth was assumed to be roughly uniform across donors in the presence/absence analyses, though that assumption may not hold. Cytomegalovirus status was reported to be diagnosed by the classifier with high specificity and sensitivity in both the original and validation cohorts. Some IMGT-functional V segments, including TRBV6-2 and TRBV6-3, could not be distinguished by the 87-base-pair reads and were therefore excluded. A later analysis associated approximately 17,000 TCR beta sequences with specific HLA alleles at a false discovery rate of 0.05. A later analysis found that TCR association rates varied across HLA loci, with DRB1 alleles showing the most associated TCRs and HLA-C alleles the fewest.

Turning to this clone: What antigen it recognizes has not been identified. No base qualities exist here, and no much larger clone lies one base off it.

The cohort was made up of around 720 healthy bone marrow donors. At the time of sampling, all cohort members were nominally healthy, though unrecorded immune exposures were likely present. The donor was CMV seropositive and belonged to the group of more than 250 seropositive cohort members. Each donor provided a peripheral blood sample, and peripheral blood mononuclear cells were used for TCR beta sequencing. Genomic DNA was extracted from the blood cell samples with the Qiagen DNeasy Blood Extraction Kit. V and J are trimmed by 3 bases and 2 bases, and the gene matches miss 7 bases of the junction. The germline V gene yields KGHSH for CDR1 and LQKENI for CDR2. Taken from cysteine to phenylalanine, the CDR3 has 15 residues. Of all the DNA, just the CDR3 is kept, 45 bases in frame from base 1.

The TCR originated in a male donor in good health and CMV-seropositive. The chain links TRBV18 with TRBJ2-7; the junction holds 7 bases that match TRBD2. Sequenced sample: PBMCs. The CDR3 corresponds to CASSPRGGGTYEQYF. The bases read TGTGCCAGCTCACCCCGTGGGGGGGGTACCTACGAGCAGTACTTC.